This record covers a single T cell receptor (beta chain). Antigen: not known. This record belongs to a study of human T cells and chemical hapten exposure. Turning to the study itself: Across samples, TCR yields varied, mostly owing to small differences in pooled library volumes.

Findings and limits, study-wide: The study found that DPC sensitization did not change TCRs above 1 in 1000 frequency.

Individual cDNA molecules each carried unique molecular identifiers attached by the library. Per the study methods: Individual samples carried between about 20,000 and 700,000 TCRs, with some 100,000 as the median. TCRdb reanalysed the RACE reads using MiXCR and keeps one entry per CDR3 protein. The V and J calls here are based on TCRdb, not the publication. The sample contains about 70,000 distinct CDR3 sequences, around 6.1% of which appear only once. Time point described: healthy volunteer bleed at 6 weeks. It was unfractionated whole blood from which total RNA was extracted. The origin of this receptor is a female donor in good health. Some clones in this sample may be carry-over from other donors' samples. The sequenced material came from whole blood.

The CDR3 loop reads CASSTTGIRANVLTF. In nucleotides, the CDR3 is TGTGCCAGTAGTACTACAGGGATACGGGCCAACGTCCTGACTTTC. The chain employs TRBV19 and TRBJ2-6; tentatively, D is TRBD1 (6 bases). This CDR3 is 15 amino acids long. V was cut by 4 bases and J by 5 bases, with 12 bases left in between. Germline CDR1 is LNHDA and CDR2 is SQIVND (reference sequence).